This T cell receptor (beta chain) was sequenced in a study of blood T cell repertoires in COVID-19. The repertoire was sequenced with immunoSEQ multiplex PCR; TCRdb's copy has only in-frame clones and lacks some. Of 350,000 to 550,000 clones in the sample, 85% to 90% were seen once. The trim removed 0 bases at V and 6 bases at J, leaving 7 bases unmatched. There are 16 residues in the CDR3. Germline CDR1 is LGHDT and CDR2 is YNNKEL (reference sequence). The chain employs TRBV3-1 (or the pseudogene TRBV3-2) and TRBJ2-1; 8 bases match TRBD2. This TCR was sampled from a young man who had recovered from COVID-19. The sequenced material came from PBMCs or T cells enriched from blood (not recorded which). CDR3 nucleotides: TGTGCCAGCAGCCAAGAAAGAGGGACTAGGCGCAATGAGCAGTTCTTC. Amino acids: CASSQERGTRRNEQFF.